This T cell receptor beta chain was captured by sequencing in a study of T cell repertoires and HLA-DP antigens. At the level of the study: CD4+ T cells were cocultured with HeLa cells expressing HLA-DP. One alloantigen had some eleven groove amino acid differences from self, the other one. DNA input averaged roughly 230 ng in sorted CD137+CD4+ and around 1,100 ng in pre-culture CD4+.

Assay: immunoSEQ multiplex PCR; the TCRdb copy retains only in-frame clones and omits some. The data show approximately 90,000 clones, about 89% seen once. The CDR3 runs 15 residues. Trimming took 2 bases from V and 5 from J; bases not matched to a gene: 4. Germline V gene sequence: CDR1 MNHNS, CDR2 SASEGT. As regards this clone: Its target is unknown.

The J gene is TRBJ2-1, the V gene TRBV6-1; 9 bases are shared with TRBD1. This clonotype was sampled from a man aged 50 or older in good health and CMV-seronegative. Sequencing was performed on CD4+ T cells from PBMCs. This chain's CDR3 is CASSEWGTGNNEQFF. For the CDR3, the DNA is TGTGCCAGCAGTGAATGGGGGACAGGGAACAATGAGCAGTTCTTC.